The next 7 T cell receptor beta chains were all read from a single sample in a study of response to subunit inactivated influenza vaccine. Each CDR3 protein is one row after TCRdb ran MiXCR on the RT-PCR reads. This repertoire shows roughly 790,000 distinct CDR3 sequences, 21% found once; its top ten account for roughly 10%. Sequenced material: PBMCs from blood, taken roughly 5 days after vaccination. These receptors all stem from a man aged 45-60 years who received an inactivated influenza vaccine.

This clonotype was counted between two and nine times. The chain couples TRBV24-1 to TRBJ2-7, with 8 nucleotides matching TRBD1. CDR3 length equals 16 residues. In germline, CDR1 is KGHDR, CDR2 SFDVKD. V trimming: 4 bases; J trimming: 7 bases; junction bases outside the gene matches: 14. The CDR3 DNA reads TGTGCCACCAGTGACTCCTCCAGGGGGCCCGTTCGTGAGCAGTACTTC. Amino acid sequence: CATSDSSRGPVREQYF.

The chain has TRBV28 and TRBJ1-1, with TRBD1 matching 11 bases. In germline, CDR1 is MDHEN, CDR2 SYDVKM. Trimming took 5 bases from V and 6 from J; bases not matched to a gene: 8. The CDR3 is 15 residues long. CDR3 DNA: TGTGCCAGCAGTCCGCAAGGGACAGGGGGTTCTGAAGCTTTCTTT. Its protein is CASSPQGTGGSEAFF.

This clonotype was seen a few times. The rearrangement joins TRBV6-2 or TRBV6-3 to TRBJ1-5; D remains unclear. The CDR3 runs to 16 residues. The V gene's germline CDR1 is MNHEY and CDR2 SVGEGT. Trimming pared 5 bases from V and 3 bases from J, leaving 17 bases between. The CDR3 spells CASSDDQHLNNQPQHF. The DNA of the CDR3 is TGTGCCAGCAGTGACGATCAACACCTGAACAATCAGCCCCAGCATTTT.

The rearrangement links TRBV7-8 to TRBJ2-3; D possibly corresponds to TRBD2 (5 bases). V was cut by 5 bases and J by 3 bases, with 18 bases left in between. Per germline, CDR1 SGHVS and CDR2 FQNEAQ. CDR3 length: 16 residues. CDR3 nucleotide sequence: TGTGCCAGCAGCCTAGGATCTGTTTCGGGGACAGATACGCAGTATTTT. Amino acids: CASSLGSVSGTDTQYF.

The chain couples TRBV28 to TRBJ1-2; TRBD1 matches 7 bases. Unmatched junction bases numbered 3, after V lost 9 bases and J lost 5 bases. Germline-derived CDR1 and CDR2 are MDHEN and SYDVKM. There are 11 residues in the CDR3. The CDR3 spells CARDRTYGYTF. CDR3 in DNA: TGTGCCAGGGACAGGACGTATGGCTACACCTTC.

The rearrangement uses TRBV11-2 and TRBJ2-2; D gene unclear. This CDR3 spans 16 amino acids. The V gene lost 1 base and the J gene lost 0 bases, with 9 bases spanning the gap. The germline V gene encodes CDR1 SGHAT and CDR2 FQNNGV. CDR3 amino acids: CASSLVRFSNTGELFF. The CDR3 DNA sequence: TGTGCCAGCAGCTTAGTCCGGTTTTCGAACACCGGGGAGCTGTTTTTT.

V usage is TRBV4-1 and J usage is TRBJ2-5, with 10 bases fitting TRBD2. Germline V gives CDR1 MGHRA, CDR2 YSYEKL. The V segment lost 3 bases and the J segment 2 bases; nucleotides outside the gene matches: 9. The CDR3 consists of 17 residues. CDR3 protein: CASSQNRASGGQETQYF. In nucleotides, the CDR3 is TGCGCCAGCAGCCAGAACCGGGCTAGCGGGGGACAAGAGACCCAGTACTTC.